This T cell receptor (beta chain) was documented in a study of CD8 T cells in Susac syndrome. From blood CD8+ and CD4+ T cells, the TCR beta chain was sequenced. TEMRA cells were FACS-enriched and CD8+ and CD4+ T cells negatively isolated. RNA was extracted with the RNeasy kit, and a quantity of 0.5 to 1 ug was reverse transcribed using random hexamers. TCRdb re-analysed the immunoSEQ multiplex PCR reads in MiXCR, keeping a single row per CDR3 protein. This sample has 150,000 to 200,000 distinct CDR3 sequences, with approximately 95% found just once. The V gene end was trimmed by 4 bases and the J gene end by 3 bases; junction bases not matched to a gene: 2. The CDR3 runs to 15 residues. Germline lookup yields CDR1 MNHEY and CDR2 SMNVEV (reference sequence).

This TCR derives from a human donor with multiple sclerosis. Material: CD8+ T cells from PBMCs. The V and J genes are TRBV27 and TRBJ2-1, with TRBD2 identical over 11 bases. CDR3 DNA sequence: TGTGCCAGCAGTTGGACTAGCGGGTACTACAATGAGCAGTTCTTC. It is translated as CASSWTSGYYNEQFF.